This TCR beta chain was retrieved from a study of T cell changes during pregnancy in multiple sclerosis. Assay: immunoSEQ multiplex PCR; the TCRdb copy retains only in-frame clones and omits some. Of tens of thousands of clones listed, approximately 94% are singletons. CDR3 length equals 16 residues. Sequenced material: peripheral blood, taken in the third trimester of pregnancy. The source is a female donor with multiple sclerosis, enrolled in a pregnancy study. The chain recombines TRBV21-1 with TRBJ1-1; the table assigns TRBD1, which was not confirmed against the DNA. TRBV21-1 is flagged as a pseudogene. The chain's CDR3 is CASSFKGARTNTEAFF. CDR3 DNA sequence: TGTGCCAGCAGCTTTAAGGGGGCGAGGACGAACACTGAAGCTTTCTTT.